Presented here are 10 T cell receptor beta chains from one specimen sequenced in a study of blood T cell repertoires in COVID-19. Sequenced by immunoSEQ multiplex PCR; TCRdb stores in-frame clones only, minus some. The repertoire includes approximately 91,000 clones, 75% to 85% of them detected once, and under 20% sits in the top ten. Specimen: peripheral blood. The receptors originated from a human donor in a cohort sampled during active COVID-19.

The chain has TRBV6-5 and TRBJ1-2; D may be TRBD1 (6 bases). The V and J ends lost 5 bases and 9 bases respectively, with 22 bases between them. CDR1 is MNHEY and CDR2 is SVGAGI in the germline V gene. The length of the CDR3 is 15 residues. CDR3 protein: CASSPTGTLADRYTF. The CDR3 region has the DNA TGTGCCAGCAGTCCGACCGGGACATTGGCGGATCGCTACACCTTC.

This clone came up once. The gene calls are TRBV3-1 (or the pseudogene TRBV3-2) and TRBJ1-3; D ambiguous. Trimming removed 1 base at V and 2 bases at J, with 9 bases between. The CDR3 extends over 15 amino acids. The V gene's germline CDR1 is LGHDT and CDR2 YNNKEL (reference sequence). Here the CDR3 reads CASSQGWEAGNTIYF. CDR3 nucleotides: TGTGCCAGCAGCCAAGGATGGGAGGCTGGAAACACCATATATTTT.

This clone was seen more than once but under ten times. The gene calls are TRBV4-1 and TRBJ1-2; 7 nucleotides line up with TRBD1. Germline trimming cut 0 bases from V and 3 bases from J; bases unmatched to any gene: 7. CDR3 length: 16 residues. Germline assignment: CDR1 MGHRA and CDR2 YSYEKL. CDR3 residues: CASSQDRRQGYYGYTF. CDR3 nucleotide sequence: TGCGCCAGCAGCCAAGATCGGAGACAGGGTTACTATGGCTACACCTTC.

The CDR3 sequence is CASSHGTGGHGYTF. The CDR3 coding sequence is TGTGCCAGCAGCCACGGGACAGGGGGACATGGCTACACCTTC. The chain links TRBV28 to TRBJ1-2; 11 bases are shared with TRBD1. The CDR3 totals 14 residues. The trim removed 6 bases at V and 6 bases at J, leaving 6 bases unmatched. CDR1 is MDHEN, CDR2 SYDVKM, per germline.

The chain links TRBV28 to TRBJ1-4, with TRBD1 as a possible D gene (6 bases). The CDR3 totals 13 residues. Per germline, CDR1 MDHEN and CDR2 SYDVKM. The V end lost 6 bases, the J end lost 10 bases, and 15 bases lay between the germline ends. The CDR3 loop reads CASSSDRMGKLFF. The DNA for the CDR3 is TGTGCCAGCAGCTCGGACAGAATGGGAAAACTGTTTTTT.

The CDR3 protein is CASSERFSTGTEAFF. DNA of the CDR3: TGTGCCAGCAGTGAAAGGTTTTCGACTGGGACTGAAGCTTTCTTT. V gene TRBV6-1 combines with J gene TRBJ1-1; no definite D call. This CDR3 region has 15 residues. Per the germline V gene, CDR1 is MNHNS and CDR2 is SASEGT. V was trimmed by 2 bases and J by 5 bases, leaving 15 bases between them.

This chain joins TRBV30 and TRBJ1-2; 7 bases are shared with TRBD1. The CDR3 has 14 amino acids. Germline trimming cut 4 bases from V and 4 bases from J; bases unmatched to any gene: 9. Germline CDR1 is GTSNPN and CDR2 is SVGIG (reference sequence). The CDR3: CAWTKIWDSYGYTF. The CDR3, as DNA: TGTGCCTGGACCAAGATTTGGGACAGCTATGGCTACACCTTC.

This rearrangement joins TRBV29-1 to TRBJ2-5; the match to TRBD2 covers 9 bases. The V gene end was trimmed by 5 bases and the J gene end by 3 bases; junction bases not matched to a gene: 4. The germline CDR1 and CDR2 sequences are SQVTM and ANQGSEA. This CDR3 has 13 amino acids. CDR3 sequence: CSVKAGGKETQYF. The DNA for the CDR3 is TGCAGCGTTAAGGCGGGAGGGAAAGAGACCCAGTACTTC.

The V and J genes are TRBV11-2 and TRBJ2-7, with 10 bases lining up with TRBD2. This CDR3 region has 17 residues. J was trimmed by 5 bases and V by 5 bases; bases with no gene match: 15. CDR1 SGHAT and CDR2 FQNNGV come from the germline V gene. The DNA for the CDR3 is TGTGCCAGCAGCCGCCGGGGAGGGCTAGCGGGAGTCCACGAGCAGTACTTC. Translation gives CASSRRGGLAGVHEQYF. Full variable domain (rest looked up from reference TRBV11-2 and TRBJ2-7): EAGVAQSPRYKIIEKRQSVAFWCNPISGHATLYWYQQILGQGPKLLIQFQNNGVVDDSQLPKDRFSAERLKGVDSTLKIQPAKLEDSAVYLCASSRRGGLAGVHEQYFGPGTRLTVT.

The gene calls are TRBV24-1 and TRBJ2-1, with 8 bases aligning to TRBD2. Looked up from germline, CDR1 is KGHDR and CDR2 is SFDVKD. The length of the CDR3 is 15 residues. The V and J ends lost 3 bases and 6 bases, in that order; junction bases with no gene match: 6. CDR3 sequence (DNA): TGTGCCACCAGTGATCACTCACTAGCGGTCAATGAGCAGTTCTTC. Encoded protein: CATSDHSLAVNEQFF.